This T cell receptor (beta chain) was identified during a study of blood T cell repertoires in COVID-19. Looked up from germline, CDR1 is KGHSH and CDR2 is LQKENI. There are 19 residues in the CDR3. Losses at the gene ends were 3 bases for V and 3 bases for J; bases not matched to a gene: 13. The method was immunoSEQ multiplex PCR; TCRdb's version includes in-frame clones alone and lacks a portion of them. Of 250,000 to 350,000 clones in the sample, 70% to 90% were seen once. The chain links TRBV18 to TRBJ2-3, with TRBD2 matching over 12 bases. The sequenced sample was peripheral blood. The receptor was derived from a woman between 50 and 59 years old with active or convalescent COVID-19. The CDR3 DNA reads as TGTGCCAGCTCACCCCGACTAGCGGGGGACGGGGGAAGGACAGATACGCAGTATTTT. Residues: CASSPRLAGDGGRTDTQYF.